These 3 T cell receptor beta chains originate from one sample sequenced in a study of monozygotic twins with cystic fibrosis. Clones were sequenced by immunoSEQ multiplex PCR, and TCRdb holds only the in-frame ones, with some missing. The table includes approximately 36,000 clones, 90% to 95% detected once. The sequencing sample was made of blood. The receptor source for this set is a boy younger than 10 with cystic fibrosis.

V gene TRBV27 combines with J gene TRBJ1-6; D unclear. Trimming removed 7 bases at V and 6 bases at J, with 19 bases between. The CDR3 is 16 residues long. Germline assignment: CDR1 MNHEY and CDR2 SMNVEV (reference sequence). CDR3 residues: CASKSPSRKLNSPLHF. The CDR3 DNA follows: TGTGCCAGCAAATCCCCAAGCAGAAAACTTAATTCACCCCTCCACTTT.

The chain carries TRBV27 and TRBJ1-2; possible D gene TRBD1, 6 bases. This CDR3 is built from 13 residues. V was pared by 4 bases and J by 2 bases, with 8 bases between. Per the germline V gene, CDR1 is MNHEY and CDR2 is SMNVEV (reference sequence). CDR3 sequence: CASSSGDNYGYTF. The DNA of the CDR3 is TGTGCCAGCAGTTCAGGGGACAACTATGGCTACACCTTC.

V is TRBV13 and J is TRBJ2-5, with D possibly TRBD2 on 7 matching bases. Germline CDR1 PRHDT, CDR2 FYEKMQ (reference sequence). V lost 5 bases and J lost 3, with 16 bases in between. The CDR3 is made up of 15 amino acids. CDR3 amino acids: CASSPRGTTEETQYF. CDR3 DNA sequence: TGTGCCAGCAGCCCAAGGGGGACTACGGAAGAGACCCAGTACTTC.